Listed here are 5 T cell receptor beta chains from one sample, sequenced in a study of shared clonotypes between healthy human individuals (dated by TCRdb to 2020 to 2021). To prepare the library, the immunoSEQ multiplex PCR assay was applied. TCRdb took over this immuneACCESS table, retaining in-frame rearrangements with V and J assigned. Such tables are incomplete; in checked studies, under half of the missing clones stem from an unresolved V gene, and the remainder is unexplained. The sample has approximately 470,000 clones on record, around four fifths of them singletons. The ten largest clones add up to about 12% of the sample. Sample: PBMCs. These receptors all come from a woman in her thirties or forties in good health. Some clones in this sample may be carry-over from other donors' samples.

The rearrangement links TRBV19 to TRBJ2-2; no reliable D call. The germline V gene has CDR1 LNHDA and CDR2 SQIVND (reference sequence). The CDR3 totals 15 residues. V was shortened by 5 bases and J by 0 bases, with 10 bases between the two germline ends. The CDR3 is CASSLTNSNTGELFF. Here the CDR3 DNA reads TGTGCCAGTAGTCTGACAAATTCGAACACCGGGGAGCTGTTTTTT. The full variable domain, completed using reference TRBV19 and TRBJ2-2, is DGGITQSPKYLFRKEGQNVTLSCEQNLNHDAMYWYRQDPGQGLRLIYYSQIVNDFQKGDIAEGYSVSREKKESFPLTVTSAQKNPTAFYLCASSLTNSNTGELFFGEGSRLTVL.

The rearrangement links TRBV5-1 to TRBJ2-1; perhaps TRBD2 as D (5 bases). Trimming took off 2 bases at V and 8 bases at J, with 20 bases between the two ends. The V gene's germline CDR1 is SGHRS and CDR2 YFSETQ. The CDR3 totals 16 residues. The CDR3 bases are TGCGCCAGCAGCTTCCTTAGCGTCGGGTCCGATTATGAGCAGTTCTTC. Residues: CASSFLSVGSDYEQFF.

The chain links TRBV7-8 to TRBJ2-7, with a possible D match to TRBD1 (6 bases). The CDR3 loop spans 16 amino acids. The V gene's germline CDR1 is SGHVS and CDR2 FQNEAQ. V was trimmed by 4 bases and J by 5 bases, leaving 21 bases between them. In DNA form, the CDR3 reads TGTGCCAGCAGCTCTAATCCTTCCAGGGGTTCCAACGAGCAGTACTTC. It yields the protein CASSSNPSRGSNEQYF.

This chain links TRBV27 with TRBJ2-1, with D perhaps given as TRBD1 or TRBD2 (5 bases each). Germline V gene lookup returns CDR1 MNHEY and CDR2 SMNVEV (reference sequence). Trimming took off 2 bases at V and 4 bases at J, with 12 bases between the two ends. The CDR3 extends over 15 amino acids. The CDR3 DNA follows: TGTGCCAGCAGTTTACCGGGACCCAATTACAATGAGCAGTTCTTC. Its translation is CASSLPGPNYNEQFF.

The genes are TRBV30 and TRBJ1-2, with D perhaps TRBD1 (6 bases). Germline V gene lookup returns CDR1 GTSNPN and CDR2 SVGIG (reference sequence). V was trimmed by 3 bases and J by 0 bases, leaving 14 bases between them. This CDR3 has 15 amino acids. The CDR3 reads CAWRWSQGTNYGYTF. The CDR3 DNA follows: TGTGCCTGGAGGTGGAGTCAGGGGACTAACTATGGCTACACCTTC.